This section outlines one T cell receptor (beta chain) sequence together with its context. This clone's antigen is unknown. Per-nucleotide qualities are absent, and no much larger clonotype sits a single base away. The data are from a study of shared clonotypes between healthy human individuals (dated by TCRdb to between 2020 and 2021). About the study as a whole: The cohort included three men and a couple of women between 18 and 49 years of age. Leukapheresis yielded between about 0.94 and 8.9 billion PBMCs per donor. To increase sequencing depth and limit assay-specific biases, TCR repertoire library preparation and sequencing were carried out by different laboratories using diverse techniques. Blood TCR repertoires of about 5 healthy adults were deeply sequenced to estimate repertoire size and the extent of clonotype sharing between individuals. For each donor, three plates each were used for CD4 naive and CD4 memory, two plates were used for CD8 naive, and one plate was used for CD8 memory.

Using the deep immunoSEQ assay, TCR CDR3 regions were amplified from genomic DNA by multiplex PCR. For each cell subset, the extracted genomic DNA was distributed evenly across all wells of several immunoSEQ 96-well plates, and each plate served as one replicate. For sorted subsets, 200 to 250 ng of genomic DNA, equivalent to 25,000 to 35,000 T cell genomes, went into each replicate PCR. The purified libraries were quantified using a Qubit 3.0 fluorometer, sized with a Bioanalyzer 2100, and then quantified again using the KAPA Library Quantification kit. Every immunoSEQ 96-well plate was sequenced on a separate single-read 150-cycle Illumina NextSeq 550 flow cell. For the original study's pipeline: The immunoSEQ output contained only junctional sequences without quality scores, so filtering could not match that applied to full-length reads. To assign V/J genes and CDR3, sequences were annotated against IMGT germline references using PyIR, a Python wrapper for IgBLAST v1.9. Reads were filtered out if the reads had weak V/J assignments (E-value above 1e-6), no CDR3, stop codons, out-of-frame junctions, or ambiguous translated residues. V3J clonotypes were defined as sequences sharing an identical inferred V gene, J gene, and CDR3 amino acid sequence. Percentage overlap between repertoires was computed as shared unique clonotypes divided by the size of the smaller repertoire. Repertoire richness was assessed with RTK rarefaction, the Chao1 estimator, and Recon v2.1 estimates of unobserved clonotypes. Generation probabilities for all TCRbeta clonotypes obtained by the gDNA method from a handful of donors were computed using OLGA. TCRdb took this table from immuneACCESS and kept in-frame rearrangements with V and J called. Such tables lack part of the clones; where checked against another copy, unresolved V genes explain under half of the gap, and the rest is unexplained. That table furnishes V, J and clone size, whereas the DNA furnished D and trimming. This sample is represented by some 800,000 clones; more than 85% of them were singletons. The ten largest clonotypes hold more than 20% of the sample.

General conclusions and limits of the study: Pairwise subsampling indicated that sequencing depth was expected to affect the degree of clonotype sharing among donors. Only blood was sampled, and tissue TCR repertoires likely differ from those in blood. When a handful of donors were compared, the shared fraction of clonotypes was around 5% for naive CD4, less than 4% for naive CD8, roughly 2.5% for memory CD4, and about 0.36% for memory CD8. Because the study included only a small number of donors, the genetic and exposure-history diversity represented was limited. Rarefaction of sorted-subset datasets indicated incomplete sequencing despite the large sequencing depth. Naive subsets generally had larger estimated clonotype richness than memory subsets. Compared with non-shared clonotypes, the clonotypes found in all four sorted-subset donors had higher generation probabilities.

CD8 naive samples were obtained by positive selection for CCR7 among CD45RO-negative cells, yielding a CD45RA+CCR7+ population from which TemRA cells were excluded. The donors were healthy, HIV-negative adults who had no recently reported acute infections or vaccinations. All donors were Caucasian adults living in Nashville, Tennessee, USA. Blood was obtained by leukapheresis, after which PBMCs were separated by Ficoll-Histopaque density gradient centrifugation and cryopreserved in liquid nitrogen vapor phase. Purity and quantity of every magnetically sorted T cell population were checked by analytical flow cytometry. From each sorted fraction, genomic DNA was isolated and quantified by UV absorbance on a Nanodrop 2000c. From cysteine to phenylalanine, the CDR3 is 16 amino acids long. CDR3 DNA is the only sequence kept; it has 48 bases, read in frame from the first base. Trimmed from V: 4 bases; trimmed from J: 2 bases; junction bases lacking a gene match: 2. The germline V gene supplies CDR1 SGHRS and CDR2 YFSETQ.

This receptor was taken from a man aged 25 to 40 in good health. Input material: naive CD8+ T cells sorted from blood. The cell subset or site tag for this specimen amounts to: CD45RA+CCR7+. The chain is encoded by TRBV5-1 joined to TRBJ2-1; 14 junctional bases match TRBD2. The CDR3 region reads CASSPGLAGAYNEQFF. The DNA sequence is TGCGCCAGCAGCCCGGGACTAGCGGGAGCCTACAATGAGCAGTTCTTC. Reference TRBV5-1 and TRBJ2-1 genes cover what lies past the CDR3, so the full variable domain is KAGVTQTPRYLIKTRGQQVTLSCSPISGHRSVSWYQQTPGQGLQFLFEYFSETQRNKGNFPGRFSGRQFSNSRSEMNVSTLELGDSALYLCASSPGLAGAYNEQFFGPGTRLTVL.